The rows below give T cell receptor beta chains drawn from one sample of a study of blood T cells in healthy people across ages. From the 5' RACE reads, TCRdb called clonotypes with MiXCR, one entry per CDR3 protein. The sample lists 500,000 to 700,000 distinct CDR3 sequences, approximately 30% seen once, with less than 20% in the top ten. Sequencing used blood. These receptors all come from a woman of 80 years or more in good health. Both conserved end residues are part of each CDR3. The D gene is left open where the match is weak. Not all rows give a size; the values are once, few, many and, for expanded clones, a class.

.,.,TRBJ1-6,TRBV6-5,CASSYGSTDSSYNSPLHF,TGTGCCAGCAGTTACGGGTCGACGGACAGCTCCTATAATTCACCCCTCCACTTT
few,.,TRBJ1-5,TRBV30,CAWSPGLNQPQHF,TGTGCCTGGAGTCCAGGTTTAAATCAGCCCCAGCATTTT
.,.,TRBJ2-3,TRBV12-3/TRBV12-4,CASSFGQGYTDTQYF,TGTGCCAGCAGTTTCGGCCAGGGATACACAGATACGCAGTATTTT
.,.,TRBJ1-2,TRBV5-6,CASSLSRAYGYTF,TGTGCCAGCAGCTTGAGCAGGGCCTATGGCTACACCTTC
many,.,TRBJ1-2,TRBV20-1,CSARGALTNYGYTF,TGCAGTGCTAGAGGGGCTCTAACAAACTATGGCTACACCTTC
.,.,TRBJ1-1,TRBV7-2,CASSFPAGRRNTEAFF,TGTGCCAGCAGCTTCCCGGCAGGGCGGAGGAACACTGAAGCTTTCTTT
many,.,TRBJ2-1,TRBV7-3,CASSVRGVSDEQFF,TGTGCCAGCAGCGTACGAGGGGTGTCCGATGAGCAGTTCTTC
many,TRBD2,TRBJ2-3,TRBV2,CASASGRGGTDTQYF,TGTGCCAGTGCTTCCGGGCGGGGGGGCACAGATACGCAGTATTTT
many,.,TRBJ1-2,TRBV5-1,CASSSAPGDYGYTF,TGCGCCAGCAGCTCAGCTCCAGGGGACTATGGCTACACCTTC
few,.,TRBJ1-5,TRBV21-1,CASRTPRTAATQPQHF,TGTGCCAGCAGAACTCCCAGGACAGCTGCTACCCAGCCCCAGCATTTT
.,.,TRBJ1-1,TRBV15,CATSPHYWDKTEAFF,TGTGCCACCAGCCCCCATTATTGGGACAAAACAGAAGCTTTCTTT
.,.,TRBJ1-1,TRBV7-2,CASSPQGIHTEAFF,TGTGCCAGCAGTCCACAGGGAATTCACACTGAAGCTTTCTTT
.,.,TRBJ2-3,TRBV20-1,CSALRLTDTQSF,TGCAGTGCTCTCCGACTCACAGATACGCAAAGTTTT
.,TRBD1,TRBJ1-4,TRBV27,CAGTGGGGSNERLFF,TGTGCCGGGACAGGGGGGGGCGGGTCAAATGAAAGACTGTTTTTT
few,.,TRBJ1-5,TRBV11-3,CASSPFCVGYSNQPQHF,TGTGCCAGCAGCCCGTTCTGTGTGGGGTATAGCAATCAGCCCCAGCATTTT
few,TRBD1,TRBJ1-3,TRBV9,CASSEGQGGNTIYF,TGTGCCAGCAGCGAGGGACAGGGTGGAAACACCATATATTTT
many,TRBD1,TRBJ2-5,TRBV6-2/TRBV6-3,CASIPQGARETQYF,TGTGCCAGCATTCCACAGGGGGCGCGGGAGACCCAGTACTTC
.,.,TRBJ2-7,TRBV20-1,CSATDVKDSYEQYF,TGCAGTGCAACCGACGTCAAAGACTCCTACGAGCAGTACTTC
.,.,TRBJ2-7,TRBV6-2/TRBV6-3,CASSTRRGPPYEQYF,TGTGCCAGCAGTACGAGGAGGGGTCCCCCCTACGAGCAGTACTTC
.,TRBD1,TRBJ2-2,TRBV10-3,CAIRSDRDTGELFF,TGTGCCATCAGATCGGACAGGGACACCGGGGAGCTGTTTTTT
.,.,TRBJ1-2,TRBV25-1,CASSEPGPASGYTF,TGTGCCAGCAGTGAGCCGGGACCTGCATCGGGCTACACCTTC
few,TRBD2,TRBJ2-1,TRBV9,CASSSRGGADNEQFF,TGTGCCAGCAGCTCCCGCGGGGGGGCGGACAATGAGCAGTTCTTC
.,.,TRBJ1-1,TRBV6-2/TRBV6-3,CASSYRQSHTEAFF,TGTGCCAGCAGTTACAGACAGTCACACACTGAAGCTTTCTTT
few,.,TRBJ2-3,TRBV6-2/TRBV6-3,CASSYRGRGTDTQYF,TGTGCCAGCAGTTACAGGGGAAGAGGCACAGATACGCAGTATTTT
many,TRBD2,TRBJ2-3,TRBV7-2,CASSPAGAGGLTDTQYF,TGTGCCAGCAGCCCCGCCGGGGCGGGGGGGCTCACAGATACGCAGTATTTT
many,.,TRBJ2-5,TRBV5-5,CASSLELYQETQYF,TGTGCCAGCAGCTTGGAGCTGTACCAAGAGACCCAGTACTTC